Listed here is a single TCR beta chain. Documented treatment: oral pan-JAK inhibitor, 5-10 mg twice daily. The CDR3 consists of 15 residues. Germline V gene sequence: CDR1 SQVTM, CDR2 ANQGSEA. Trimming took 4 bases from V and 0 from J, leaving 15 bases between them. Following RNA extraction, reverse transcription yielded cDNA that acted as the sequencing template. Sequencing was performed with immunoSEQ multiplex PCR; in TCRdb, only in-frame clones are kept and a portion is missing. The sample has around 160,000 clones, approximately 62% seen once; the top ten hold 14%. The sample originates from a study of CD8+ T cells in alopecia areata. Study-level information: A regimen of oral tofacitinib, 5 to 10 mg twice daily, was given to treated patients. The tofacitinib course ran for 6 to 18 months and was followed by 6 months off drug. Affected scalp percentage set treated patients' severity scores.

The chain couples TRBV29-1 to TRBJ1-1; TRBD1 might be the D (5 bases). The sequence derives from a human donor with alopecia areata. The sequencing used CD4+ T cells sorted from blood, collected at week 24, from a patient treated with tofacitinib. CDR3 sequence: CSVVPQGNMNTEAFF. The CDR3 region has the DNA TGCAGCGTTGTTCCCCAGGGAAATATGAACACTGAAGCTTTCTTT.